This T cell receptor (beta chain) originates from a study of shared clonotypes between healthy human individuals. For the study at large: Each donor's CD4 naive and CD4 memory cells filled three plates apiece, CD8 naive two, and CD8 memory one. Study-wide findings and caveats: Across a handful of donors, naive CD4 shared around 5.4%, naive CD8 more than 3%, memory CD4 roughly 2.4%, memory CD8 more than 0.35%. Some clonotypes were shared by all four sorted-subset donors, while others were not shared. The non-shared ones had lower generation probabilities than the shared ones.

The protocol was immunoSEQ multiplex PCR, while the TCRdb copy is restricted to in-frame clones and leaves out a portion. The data contain around 2.1 million clones, approximately 94% of them singletons. V was cut by 7 bases and J by 0 bases, with 12 bases left in between. Looked up from germline, CDR1 is GTSNPN and CDR2 is SVGIG (reference sequence). The CDR3 length is 13 residues. This clone was counted a few times. Antigen unknown. CD45RO-negative, CCR7-positively selected cells formed the naive CD8 fraction, excluding terminally differentiated effector memory CD45RA+ cells. Adult donors, all healthy and HIV-negative, had no recent acute infections or vaccinations.

The sequence derives from a man between 18 and 29 years old in good health. Some clones in this sample may be carry-over from other donors' samples. The material sequenced was naive CD8+ T cells from PBMCs. V is TRBV30 and J is TRBJ1-1, with no clear D. The CDR3 region is CALPWWLNTEAFF. The CDR3 DNA is TGTGCCTTGCCGTGGTGGCTGAACACTGAAGCTTTCTTT.